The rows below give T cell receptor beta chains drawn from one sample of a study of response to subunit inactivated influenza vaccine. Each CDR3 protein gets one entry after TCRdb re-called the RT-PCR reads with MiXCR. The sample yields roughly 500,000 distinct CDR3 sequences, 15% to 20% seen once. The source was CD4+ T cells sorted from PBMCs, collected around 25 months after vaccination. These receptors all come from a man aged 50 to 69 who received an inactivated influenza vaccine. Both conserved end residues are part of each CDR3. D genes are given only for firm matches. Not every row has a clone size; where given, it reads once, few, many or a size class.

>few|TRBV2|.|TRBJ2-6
TGTGCCACCAGTGCCCCCGGGCGCTCTGGGGCCAACGTCCTGACTTTC
CATSAPGRSGANVLTF
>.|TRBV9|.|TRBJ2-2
TGTGCCAGCAGCGTATTCGCCGGAACCGGGGAGCTGTTTTTT
CASSVFAGTGELFF
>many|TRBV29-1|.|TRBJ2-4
TGCAGCGTTGAACTCCCAGGAATAAGCATTCAGTACTTC
CSVELPGISIQYF
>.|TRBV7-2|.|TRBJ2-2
TGTGCCAGCAGCCCCACTTTCGTCGGGGGCCGGGAGCTGTTTTTT
CASSPTFVGGRELFF
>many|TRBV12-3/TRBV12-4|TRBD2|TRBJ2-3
TGTGCCAGCAGCGACATAGCGGGGGTACTCACTAGCACAGATACGCAGTATTTT
CASSDIAGVLTSTDTQYF
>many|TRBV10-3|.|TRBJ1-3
TGTGCCATCCAACAGGGTCCCTCTGGAAACACCATATATTTT
CAIQQGPSGNTIYF
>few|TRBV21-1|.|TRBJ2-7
TGTGCCAGCAGCACAGGAAAGGGACAGGGCTCCTACGAGCAGTACTTC
CASSTGKGQGSYEQYF
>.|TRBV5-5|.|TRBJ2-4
TGTGCCAGCAGCTTGGCCAAAGCCAAAAACATTCAGTACTTC
CASSLAKAKNIQYF
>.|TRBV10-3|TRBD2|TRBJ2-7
TGTGCCATCAGTGACCCCGGGAGGGGCTACGAGCAGTACTTC
CAISDPGRGYEQYF
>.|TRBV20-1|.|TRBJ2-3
TGCAGTGCTAGAGTTCCAGACGCCACAGATACGCAGTATTTT
CSARVPDATDTQYF
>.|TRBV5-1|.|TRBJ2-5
TGCGCCAGCAGCTTGTTGGGGGCGCAGAAAGAGACCCAGTACTTC
CASSLLGAQKETQYF
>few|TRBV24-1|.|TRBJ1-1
TGTGCCACCAGTGATTTGGACAGCCAATTGAACACTGAAGCTTTCTTT
CATSDLDSQLNTEAFF
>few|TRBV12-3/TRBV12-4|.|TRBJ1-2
TGTGCCAGCACCCCGCGGGGCCTCTATGGCTACACCTTC
CASTPRGLYGYTF
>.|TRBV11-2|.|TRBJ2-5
TGTGCCAGCAGCTCGCTGGGTCGGGGCGGTCGTAGGTCCCAGTACTTC
CASSSLGRGGRRSQYF
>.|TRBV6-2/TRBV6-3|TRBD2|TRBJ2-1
TGTGCCAGCACTATAGCGGGGGCGAACAATGAGCAGTTCTTC
CASTIAGANNEQFF
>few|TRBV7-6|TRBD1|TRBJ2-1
TGTGCCAGCAGCTTAGCGCTCCCGGGACAGGGGGCTCCTAGCTCCTACAATGAGCAGTTCTTC
CASSLALPGQGAPSSYNEQFF
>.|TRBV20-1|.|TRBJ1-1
TGCAGTGCTAGACAGGGAAAGGATCAAGCTTTCTTT
CSARQGKDQAFF
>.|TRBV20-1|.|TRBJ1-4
TGCAGTGCTAGAGAGGGTTCTTGGGGGATCGGTAATGAAAAACTGTTTTTT
CSAREGSWGIGNEKLFF
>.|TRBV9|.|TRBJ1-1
TGTGCCAGCAGCTCGAGGGAGAGTCGCACTGAAGCTTTCTTT
CASSSRESRTEAFF
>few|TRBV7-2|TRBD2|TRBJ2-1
TGTGCCAGCAGCTTAAGATCAGGACTAGCGACCAATGAGCAGTTCTTC
CASSLRSGLATNEQFF
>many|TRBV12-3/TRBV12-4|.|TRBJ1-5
TGTGCCAGCAGTGCCAGCAACCAGCCCCAGCATTTT
CASSASNQPQHF
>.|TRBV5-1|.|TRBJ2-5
TGCGCCAGCAGCTTGGAGTCGGGAATTAAAGAGACCCAGTACTTC
CASSLESGIKETQYF
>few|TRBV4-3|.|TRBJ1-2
TGCGCCAGCAGCCAAGATCGGGCAGGGAGTTACTATGGCTACACCTTC
CASSQDRAGSYYGYTF
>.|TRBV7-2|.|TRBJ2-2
TGTGCCAGCAGCTTGAGTGGGAGTACCGGGGAGCTGTTTTTT
CASSLSGSTGELFF
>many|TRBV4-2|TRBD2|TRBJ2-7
TGTGCCAGCAGCCAAGAGGCGGGAGGGCCCTACGAGCAGTACTTC
CASSQEAGGPYEQYF
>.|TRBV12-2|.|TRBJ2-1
TGTGCAAGTCGAACGCGGGACTACCTCAATGAGCAGTTCTTC
CASRTRDYLNEQFF
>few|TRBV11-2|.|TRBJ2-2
TGTGCCAGCAGCCACAGCCCCCTTAGGACCGGGGAGCTGTTTTTT
CASSHSPLRTGELFF
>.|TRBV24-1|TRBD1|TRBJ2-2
TGTGCCACCAGTGATTTGTGGACAGGGAACAGCGGGGAGCTGTTTTTT
CATSDLWTGNSGELFF
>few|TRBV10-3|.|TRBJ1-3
TGTGCCATCAGTGAGTCGGCAGGGCGCTTCTCTGGAAACACCATATATTTT
CAISESAGRFSGNTIYF
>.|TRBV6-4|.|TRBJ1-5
TGTGCCAGCAGTGACTCGATTCGGGGACCCCCTTGGGGAAATCAGCCCCAGCATTTT
CASSDSIRGPPWGNQPQHF
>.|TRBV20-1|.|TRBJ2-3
TGCAGTGCTAGAGAAGGGACCGTCGGCACAGATACGCAGTATTTT
CSAREGTVGTDTQYF
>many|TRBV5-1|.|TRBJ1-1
TGCGCCAGCAGCTGGGACGGACAGACCACTGAAGCTTTCTTT
CASSWDGQTTEAFF
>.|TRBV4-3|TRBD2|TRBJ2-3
TGCGCCAGCAGCCAAGGCGTTCGTGGGAGCGGGGGGGCCACAGATACGCAGTATTTT
CASSQGVRGSGGATDTQYF
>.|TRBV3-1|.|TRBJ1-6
TGTGCCAGCAGCCAAATAGAGGGGGCACCCCTCCACTTT
CASSQIEGAPLHF
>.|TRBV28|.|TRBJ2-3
TGTGCCAGCAGTGCCCCGACGGGATCATTATGGACAGCTACGCAGTATTTT
CASSAPTGSLWTATQYF
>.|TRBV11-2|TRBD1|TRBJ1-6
TGTGCCAGCAGCTACACAGGGGTTTCACCCCTCCACTTT
CASSYTGVSPLHF
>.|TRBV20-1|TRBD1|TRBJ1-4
TGCAGTGCTCACGGGGCAACAGGGGGGACTAATGAAAAACTGTTTTTT
CSAHGATGGTNEKLFF
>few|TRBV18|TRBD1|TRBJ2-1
TGTGCCAGCTCACCACCGCAGGGGGCGGGATACAATGAGCAGTTCTTC
CASSPPQGAGYNEQFF
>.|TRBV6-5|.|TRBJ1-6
TGTGCCAGCAGTTACTCGGGACATAATTCACCCCTCCACTTT
CASSYSGHNSPLHF
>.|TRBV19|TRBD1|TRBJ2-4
TGTGCCAGTATTGACAGGGCGTACATTCAGTACTTC
CASIDRAYIQYF
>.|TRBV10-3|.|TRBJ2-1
TGTGCCATCAGTGAGAGGCAGGGGACCTACAATGAGCAGTTCTTC
CAISERQGTYNEQFF
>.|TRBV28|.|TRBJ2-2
TGTGCCAGCAGTTTAAGGTTCCCCGGGGAGCTGTTTTTT
CASSLRFPGELFF
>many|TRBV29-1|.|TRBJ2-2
TGCAGCGCCTCCGACACCGGGGAGCTGTTTTTT
CSASDTGELFF
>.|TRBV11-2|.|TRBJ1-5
TGTGCCAGCAGCCCTCGGGTCTCCATCCTTTATAGCAATCAGCCCCAGCATTTT
CASSPRVSILYSNQPQHF
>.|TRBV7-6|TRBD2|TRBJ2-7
TGTGCCAGCAGTCCCCAACTAGCGGGGGTTGCCTACGAGCAGTACTTC
CASSPQLAGVAYEQYF
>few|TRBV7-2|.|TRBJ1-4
TGTGCCAGCAGCTTCTTGGGGGTAGGAAAACTGTTTTTT
CASSFLGVGKLFF
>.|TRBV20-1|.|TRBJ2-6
TGCAGTGCTAGCTGGCAGGGACCCTGGGCCAACGTCCTGACTTTC
CSASWQGPWANVLTF
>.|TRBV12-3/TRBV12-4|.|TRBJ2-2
TGTGCCAGCAACCTCGGAGGGGCGAACACCGGGGAGCTGTTTTTT
CASNLGGANTGELFF
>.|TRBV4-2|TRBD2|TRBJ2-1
TGTGCCAGCAGTCAGGGCGGGACTAACAATGAGCAGTTCTTC
CASSQGGTNNEQFF